Sequencing of this T cell receptor (beta chain) was carried out in a study of blood T cells in healthy people across ages. The second PCR ran 7 to 11 cycles with a sample-barcoded 5' primer and J-beta primers. Each CDR3 protein is one row after TCRdb ran MiXCR on the 5' RACE reads. Of hundreds of thousands of distinct CDR3 sequences listed, more than 45% are singletons. Only one count was recorded for this clonotype. The CDR3 runs 15 residues. CDR1 is ENHRY, CDR2 SYGVKD, per germline. Trimming took off 0 bases at V and 2 bases at J, with 8 bases between the two ends. Each of the donors had about 9.9 milliliters of peripheral blood drawn into EDTA-treated Vacutainer tubes.

This receptor was identified in a woman aged 80 or over in good health. J is TRBJ1-5 and V is TRBV10-3; no reliable D call. The specimen was blood. The CDR3 protein is CAISESDQGNQPQHF. As DNA, the CDR3 is TGTGCCATCAGTGAGTCCGATCAGGGCAATCAGCCCCAGCATTTT.